These 28 T cell receptor beta chains came from one sample sequenced in a study of shared clonotypes between healthy human individuals. Libraries were prepared by immunoSEQ multiplex PCR; TCRdb keeps only in-frame clonotypes and omits some of them. The sample lists 730,000 or so clones, 72% occurring once. Sequenced: memory CD4+ T cells sorted from blood. Subset of the sample: CD45RA-negative fraction. The source of these receptors is a woman aged 25 to 39 in good health.

The sample holds a few counts of this clone. This chain joins TRBV28 and TRBJ2-7; 14 bases map to TRBD2. Germline V CDR1 and CDR2: MDHEN, SYDVKM. J lost 3 bases, V lost 6 bases, and 10 bases had no gene match. The CDR3 is 17 residues long. CDR3 bases: TGTGCCAGCAGACCGGGACTAGCGGGAGTATTTAGCTACGAGCAGTACTTC. Translated: CASRPGLAGVFSYEQYF.

Points on this clone: A much larger clone lies a single base off, so this may be a read error. The same CDR3 can be traced to other DNA sequences in this sample. The chain has TRBV20-1 and TRBJ1-1; no clear D gene. Germline V gene sequence: CDR1 DFQATT, CDR2 SNEGSKA (reference sequence). The V end was cut by 6 bases, the J end by 3 bases, with 8 bases between. The CDR3 length is 11 residues. The CDR3 spells CSADKDTEAFF. The CDR3, as DNA: TGCAGTGCAGACAAGGACACTGAAGCTTTCTTT.

This CDR3 reads CASSISQGHGYTF. Written as DNA, the CDR3 is TGTGCCAGCAGTATTTCCCAGGGGCATGGCTACACCTTC. This sequence joins TRBV28 and TRBJ1-2; D perhaps matches TRBD1 (6 bases). Germline lookup yields CDR1 MDHEN and CDR2 SYDVKM. This CDR3 has 13 amino acids. Trimming took 5 bases from V and 6 from J, leaving 13 bases between them.

In nucleotides, the CDR3 is TGTGCCAGCAGCGACAGCTATGGCTACACCTTC. Its protein is CASSDSYGYTF. V is TRBV28 and J is TRBJ1-2; D perhaps matches TRBD1 (5 bases). In germline, CDR1 is MDHEN, CDR2 SYDVKM. This CDR3 region has 11 residues. Trimming took off 6 bases at V and 4 bases at J, with 6 bases between the two ends.

This rearrangement joins TRBV6-5 to TRBJ1-2, with D perhaps TRBD1 (6 bases). Looked up from germline, CDR1 is MNHEY and CDR2 is SVGAGI. With 0 bases removed from V and 4 bases from J, the gap between germline ends came to 12 bases. The CDR3 sequence is 15 residues long. The DNA of the CDR3 is TGTGCCAGCAGTTACTCGGGAGGGGGAGGCTATGGCTACACCTTC. Translation: CASSYSGGGGYGYTF.

This clone was picked up a small number of times. The V gene is TRBV6-1, the J gene TRBJ1-4; D is undetermined. Trimming stripped 4 bases from V and 0 bases from J, with 9 bases between. There are 15 residues in the CDR3. Germline values: CDR1 MNHNS, CDR2 SASEGT. The CDR3 bases are TGTGCCAGCAGTGGAGGTACGACAACTAATGAAAAACTGTTTTTT. Its translation: CASSGGTTTNEKLFF.

This clone was counted a few times. The chain links TRBV5-1 to TRBJ2-7; 14 bases are a match to TRBD2. Unmatched junction bases numbered 6, after V lost 4 bases and J lost 6 bases. Germline assignment: CDR1 SGHRS and CDR2 YFSETQ. The CDR3 has 15 residues. CDR3 residues: CASSPGTSGRAEQYF. The DNA for the CDR3 is TGCGCCAGCAGCCCAGGGACTAGCGGGAGAGCCGAGCAGTACTTC.

This rearrangement joins TRBV6-1 to TRBJ1-2; D is uncertain. V was cut by 7 bases and J by 8 bases, with 17 bases left in between. CDR3 size: 13 residues. Germline lookup yields CDR1 MNHNS and CDR2 SASEGT. The CDR3 region is CASKTRLWQGYTF. CDR3 coding DNA: TGTGCCAGCAAGACACGGCTTTGGCAGGGCTACACCTTC.

J is TRBJ1-5 and V is TRBV6-1; tentatively, D is TRBD1 (5 bases). CDR1 is MNHNS and CDR2 is SASEGT in the germline V gene. CDR3 length: 13 amino acids. V dropped 3 bases and J dropped 2 bases, with 5 bases sitting between them. The CDR3 coding sequence is TGTGCCAGCAGTGACAGGGGCAATCAGCCCCAGCATTTT. Protein sequence: CASSDRGNQPQHF.

This clone was recorded a few times. The chain employs TRBV7-8 and TRBJ2-3, with D uncertain. Germline V gene lookup returns CDR1 SGHVS and CDR2 FQNEAQ. There are 14 residues in the CDR3. Trimming removed 2 bases from V and 10 bases from J, with 16 bases in between. CDR3 in amino acids: CASSLLETDPAQYF. Here the CDR3 DNA reads TGTGCCAGCAGCTTATTAGAAACCGACCCTGCGCAGTATTTT. Using reference TRBV7-8 and TRBJ2-3 for the parts outside the CDR3, the full variable domain is GAGVSQSPRYKVAKRGQDVALRCDPISGHVSLFWYQQALGQGPEFLTYFQNEAQLDKSGLPSDRFFAERPEGSVSTLKIQRTQQEDSAVYLCASSLLETDPAQYFGPGTRLTVL.

The chain links TRBV5-1 to TRBJ1-1, with unresolved D. Looked up from germline, CDR1 is SGHRS and CDR2 is YFSETQ. V lost 0 bases to trimming and J lost 1 base, with 10 bases between them. This CDR3 has 15 amino acids. CDR3 in amino acids: CASSLEGRWNTEAFF. The CDR3 nucleotides are TGCGCCAGCAGCTTGGAAGGCAGATGGAACACTGAAGCTTTCTTT.

In its sample, this clone was seen once. J is TRBJ2-7 and V is TRBV11-1; TRBD2 is a possible D gene (5 bases). V was shortened by 2 bases and J by 2 bases, with 13 bases between the two germline ends. There are 15 residues in the CDR3. Germline assignment: CDR1 SGHAT and CDR2 FQDESV (reference sequence). The CDR3 bases are TGTGCCAGCAGCTTAAGGGCAGGACTTACCTACGAGCAGTACTTC. Its translation: CASSLRAGLTYEQYF.

The V gene is TRBV19, the J gene TRBJ1-2; weak D call: TRBD1 (5 bases). The ends were cut back, 9 bases at V and 4 bases at J, with 12 bases in the middle. Germline V gene lookup returns CDR1 LNHDA and CDR2 SQIVND (reference sequence). This CDR3 region has 12 residues. Written as DNA, the CDR3 is TGTGCCAGCATTGACAGCCTCTATGGCTACACCTTC. Translated: CASIDSLYGYTF.

J is TRBJ1-2 and V is TRBV4-1, with TRBD1 identical over 8 bases. The CDR3 spans 16 residues. Trimming at V came to 1 base and at J to 1 base, leaving 5 bases not matched to a gene. Per the germline V gene, CDR1 is MGHRA and CDR2 is YSYEKL. The CDR3, as DNA: TGCGCCAGCAGCCAAGGCCCGACAGGGGATAACTATGGCTACACCTTC. Translation gives CASSQGPTGDNYGYTF.

V gene TRBV7-6 combines with J gene TRBJ2-7, with 7 bases fitting TRBD1. This CDR3 has 15 residues. Germline CDR1 SGHVS, CDR2 FNYEAQ. Trimming removed 4 bases from V and 3 bases from J; junction bases left unmatched: 9. This CDR3 is CASSSTRGYIYEQYF. CDR3 in DNA: TGTGCCAGCAGCTCCACCAGGGGGTATATCTACGAGCAGTACTTC.

The chain combines TRBV4-2 with TRBJ1-2; D unclear. V lost 5 bases and J 1 base, leaving 11 bases between the germline ends. The CDR3 consists of 14 residues. The germline gives CDR1 LGHNA, CDR2 YNFKEQ. The CDR3: CASSLITLNYGYTF. CDR3 DNA sequence: TGTGCCAGCAGCTTGATTACCCTTAACTATGGCTACACCTTC.

The chain links TRBV4-2 to TRBJ2-3; D gene uncertain. From germline, CDR1 is LGHNA and CDR2 YNFKEQ. CDR3 length: 13 amino acids. The V end was cut by 1 base, the J end by 2 bases, with 4 bases between. CDR3 in DNA: TGTGCCAGCAGCCAAGCCGTCACAGATACGCAGTATTTT. Its protein is CASSQAVTDTQYF.

CDR3 in DNA: TGTGCCAGCACCCAAGGTAGCAGAGAAGCTTTCTTT. Translated: CASTQGSREAFF. The chain links TRBV6-6 to TRBJ1-1, with D unclear. This CDR3 spans 12 amino acids. Between the trimmed V and J ends, which lost 7 bases and 8 bases, there was a span of 14 bases. CDR1 MNHNY and CDR2 SVGAGI come from the germline V gene (reference sequence).

This clone was seen just once. The chain combines TRBV2 with TRBJ2-7; D gene unclear. The V gene's germline CDR1 is SNHLY and CDR2 FYNNEI. V was pared by 6 bases and J by 0 bases, with 15 bases between. CDR3 length: 15 amino acids. In nucleotides, the CDR3 is TGTGCCAGCAGCCCCCGGCCAGGCCACTCCTACGAGCAGTACTTC. This sequence encodes CASSPRPGHSYEQYF.

The chain couples TRBV27 to TRBJ2-3; perhaps TRBD1 as D (6 bases). The CDR3 totals 16 residues. The germline gives CDR1 MNHEY, CDR2 SMNVEV (reference sequence). V lost 2 bases and J lost 6, with 18 bases in between. The CDR3 spells CASSLTRRGMSDTQYF. For the CDR3, the DNA is TGTGCCAGCAGTTTAACACGCAGGGGCATGTCGGATACGCAGTATTTT.

The chain couples TRBV6-1 to TRBJ1-2, with a weak D call TRBD1 (6 bases). This CDR3 has 13 amino acids. Germline CDR1 and CDR2: MNHNS and SASEGT. Trimming stripped 5 bases from V and 8 bases from J, with 15 bases between. The CDR3 reads CASSTPGQTGYTF. The CDR3 region has the DNA TGTGCCAGCAGTACTCCGGGACAAACCGGCTACACCTTC.

The chain recombines TRBV5-5 with TRBJ2-7; tentative D call: TRBD1 (5 bases). V shed 2 bases and J shed 5 bases, with 17 bases lying between them. The germline gives CDR1 SGHKS, CDR2 YYEKEE (reference sequence). The CDR3 runs 15 residues. As DNA, the CDR3 is TGTGCCAGCAGCTTCACAGGTCGCTCCGGCGACGAGCAGTACTTC. Translated: CASSFTGRSGDEQYF.

The CDR3 coding sequence is TGTGCCAGCAGCTTTGGCCAGGGGCGGGGGGCCTACGAGCAGTACTTC. Amino acid sequence: CASSFGQGRGAYEQYF. This chain connects TRBV5-4 to TRBJ2-7; 8 bases match TRBD2. After removal of 2 bases from V and 2 bases from J, the junction contained 9 bases not matched to a gene. CDR3 length equals 16 residues. CDR1 is SGHNT, CDR2 YYREEE, per germline (reference sequence).

V is TRBV4-1 and J is TRBJ2-1, with TRBD2 matching over 11 bases. From germline, CDR1 is MGHRA and CDR2 YSYEKL. The CDR3 has 15 residues. V shed 4 bases and J 7 bases; nucleotides not matched to a gene: 6. CDR3 amino acids: CASSPTSGGWNEQFF. In DNA form, the CDR3 reads TGCGCCAGCAGCCCTACTAGCGGGGGTTGGAATGAGCAGTTCTTC.

The chain combines TRBV2 with TRBJ2-6; D uncertain. V was cut by 10 bases and J by 0 bases, with 10 bases left in between. Germline lookup yields CDR1 SNHLY and CDR2 FYNNEI. The CDR3 covers 14 residues. Written as DNA, the CDR3 is TGTGCCACCCCCGTGGACTCTGGGGCCAACGTCCTGACTTTC. Amino acid sequence: CATPVDSGANVLTF.

This chain links TRBV14 with TRBJ2-1; 11 bases are shared with TRBD1. This CDR3 is 15 amino acids long. The trim removed 2 bases at V and 7 bases at J, leaving 4 bases unmatched. CDR1 is SGHDN and CDR2 is FVKESK in the germline V gene. The CDR3 is CASSQRTGGENEQFF. The CDR3 nucleotides read TGTGCCAGCAGCCAAAGGACAGGGGGCGAAAATGAGCAGTTCTTC.

The V and J genes are TRBV19 and TRBJ1-1; D is unresolved. Germline assignment: CDR1 LNHDA and CDR2 SQIVND (reference sequence). The CDR3 runs to 15 residues. Between the trimmed V and J ends, which lost 5 bases and 0 bases, there was a span of 13 bases. The CDR3 loop reads CASSSQAVVNTEAFF. CDR3 sequence (DNA): TGTGCCAGTAGTTCTCAAGCCGTAGTGAACACTGAAGCTTTCTTT.

This clone was seen only a few times. The chain employs TRBV27 and TRBJ1-1; TRBD1 is a possible D gene (5 bases). The CDR3 runs 14 residues. Trimming left V 3 bases short and J 11 bases short, with 19 bases between. Germline V CDR1 and CDR2: MNHEY, SMNVEV (reference sequence). The CDR3 protein is CASSLLGMGRSAFF. CDR3 coding DNA: TGTGCCAGCAGTTTGTTGGGGATGGGGCGGTCGGCTTTCTTT.